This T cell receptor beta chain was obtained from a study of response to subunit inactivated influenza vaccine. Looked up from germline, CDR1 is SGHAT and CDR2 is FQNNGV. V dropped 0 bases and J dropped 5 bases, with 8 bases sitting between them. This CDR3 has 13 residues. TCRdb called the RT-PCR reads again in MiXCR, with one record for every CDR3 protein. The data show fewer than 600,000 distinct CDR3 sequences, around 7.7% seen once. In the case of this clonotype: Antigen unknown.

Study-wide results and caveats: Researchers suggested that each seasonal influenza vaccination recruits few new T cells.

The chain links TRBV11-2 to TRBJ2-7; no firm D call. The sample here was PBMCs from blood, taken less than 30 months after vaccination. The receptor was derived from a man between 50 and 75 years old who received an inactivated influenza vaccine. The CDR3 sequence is CASSLERANEQYF. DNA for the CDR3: TGTGCCAGCAGCTTAGAAAGGGCTAACGAGCAGTACTTC.